These T cell receptor beta chains were read from a single sample in a study of CD8+ T cells in alopecia areata. The table came from immunoSEQ multiplex PCR; TCRdb's copy has only in-frame clones and leaves some out. The sample includes about 130,000 clones, about three fifths of them seen just once. Sequences were derived from CD4+ T cells sorted from blood, sampled at week 0. These receptors were collected from a human donor with alopecia areata. CDR3s include the opening cysteine and the closing phenylalanine or tryptophan. A D gene is named only where the DNA matches it firmly. Only part of the rows carry a size: once, few, many, or a class if the clone is expanded.

.,TRBJ2-3,TRBV11-3,.,CASSLGLEIHRYF,TGTGCCAGCAGCTTAGGGCTCGAGATCCACCGGTATTTT
.,TRBJ2-3,TRBV29-1,.,CSVVTGTDTQYF,TGCAGCGTTGTGACAGGCACAGATACGCAGTATTTT
.,TRBJ1-1,TRBV30,.,CAWEQGLNTEAFF,TGTGCCTGGGAACAGGGTCTGAACACTGAAGCTTTCTTT
.,TRBJ2-3,TRBV20-1,.,CSAYPVDTQYF,TGCAGTGCTTACCCGGTGGATACGCAGTATTTT
.,TRBJ2-6,TRBV10-3,.,CAISDRGGSGANVLTF,TGTGCCATCAGTGATCGAGGAGGCTCTGGGGCCAACGTCCTGACTTTC
.,TRBJ2-1,TRBV25-1,.,CASPNKWIQGEQFF,TGTGCCAGCCCAAACAAATGGATCCAAGGTGAGCAGTTCTTC
TRBD2,TRBJ2-5,TRBV11-2,.,CASTLSGGREETQYF,TGTGCCAGCACCTTGAGCGGGGGGCGGGAAGAGACCCAGTACTTC
.,TRBJ2-3,TRBV6-1,few,CASSGYEADTQYF,TGTGCCAGCAGTGGTTATGAGGCGGATACGCAGTATTTT
TRBD1,TRBJ2-4,TRBV7-9,.,CASSSPTGSKNIQYF,TGTGCCAGCAGCTCCCCGACAGGGTCCAAAAACATTCAGTACTTC
TRBD1,TRBJ2-7,TRBV7-2,few,CASSLVTGGRGEQYF,TGTGCCAGCAGCTTAGTGACAGGGGGAAGAGGCGAGCAGTACTTC
TRBD1,TRBJ2-3,TRBV30,few,CAWDRAFGTDTQYF,TGTGCCTGGGACAGGGCATTTGGCACAGATACGCAGTATTTT
.,TRBJ1-1,TRBV5-1,.,CASSLLGGENTEAFF,TGCGCCAGCAGCTTGTTGGGGGGCGAGAACACTGAAGCTTTCTTT
.,TRBJ1-6,TRBV5-1,few,CASRVEFDSPLHF,TGCGCCAGTAGAGTGGAGTTTGATTCACCCCTCCACTTT
.,TRBJ2-3,TRBV7-2,.,CASSLAAASSGDTQYF,TGTGCCAGCAGCTTAGCGGCGGCTAGTTCCGGTGATACGCAGTATTTT
TRBD2,TRBJ2-1,TRBV6-6,.,CASSYSSGGNEQFF,TGTGCCAGCAGTTACTCGAGCGGGGGCAATGAGCAGTTCTTC
.,TRBJ2-3,TRBV9,.,CASSVGFEQSTDTQYF,TGTGCCAGCAGCGTAGGGTTCGAACAGTCCACAGATACGCAGTATTTT
.,TRBJ2-2,TRBV29-1,.,CSVDRGASTGELFF,TGCAGCGTTGACAGGGGCGCCTCGACCGGGGAGCTGTTTTTT
TRBD1,TRBJ1-2,TRBV13,.,CASTGTGNYGYTF,TGTGCCAGCACCGGGACAGGGAACTATGGCTACACCTTC
.,TRBJ2-5,TRBV6-5,.,CASSFQGIEETQYF,TGTGCCAGCAGTTTCCAGGGGATCGAAGAGACCCAGTACTTC
TRBD2,TRBJ2-7,TRBV2,.,CASSGTRMTNQQYF,TGTGCCAGCAGTGGGACTAGGATGACGAACCAGCAGTACTTC
.,TRBJ2-3,TRBV6-6,.,CASRTGLLSDTQYF,TGTGCCAGCAGGACGGGACTTCTTTCAGATACGCAGTATTTT
TRBD1,TRBJ2-5,TRBV19,few,CASSIALFRDSQAQETQYF,TGTGCCAGTAGTATAGCCCTGTTCCGGGACAGCCAGGCCCAAGAGACCCAGTACTTC
.,TRBJ2-7,TRBV5-1,.,CASSFGHGAYEQYF,TGCGCCAGCAGCTTCGGGCACGGGGCCTACGAGCAGTACTTC
.,TRBJ2-1,TRBV5-4,.,CASSLPGTGKWDSNEQFF,TGTGCCAGCAGCTTACCCGGAACCGGGAAGTGGGATAGCAATGAGCAGTTCTTC
.,TRBJ2-6,TRBV27,.,CASSLGWISGANVLTF,TGTGCCAGCAGTTTAGGATGGATTTCTGGGGCCAACGTCCTGACTTTC
.,TRBJ1-6,TRBV4-1,.,CASSQERESAYLHF,TGCGCCAGCAGCCAAGAGCGCGAGAGCGCTTACCTCCACTTT
.,TRBJ2-4,TRBV6-1,.,CASSDSLIQYF,TGTGCCAGCAGTGACAGCCTCATTCAGTACTTC
.,TRBJ1-6,TRBV7-9,.,CASSFDSGYSPLHF,TGTGCCAGCAGCTTTGATTCGGGTTATTCACCCCTCCACTTT
.,TRBJ2-1,TRBV11-2,.,CASRALMIHEQFF,TGTGCCAGCCGAGCCCTTATGATCCATGAGCAGTTCTTC
TRBD2,TRBJ2-3,TRBV6-5,.,CASSGTSGPRGTQYF,TGTGCCAGCAGCGGGACTAGCGGCCCCCGCGGTACGCAGTATTTT
TRBD1,TRBJ1-2,TRBV29-1,few,CSVAPDRIYGYTF,TGCAGCGTTGCTCCGGACAGGATCTATGGCTACACCTTC
.,TRBJ2-3,TRBV23-1,.,CASSQSDGGCTDTQYF,TGCGCCAGCAGTCAATCGGATGGGGGATGCACAGATACGCAGTATTTT
TRBD1,TRBJ1-2,TRBV4-2,.,CASSTRTGTNGYTF,TGTGCCAGCAGCACCCGGACAGGGACCAATGGCTACACCTTC
.,TRBJ1-1,TRBV18,.,CASSPDLTEAFF,TGTGCCAGCTCACCTGATTTGACTGAAGCTTTCTTT